The 20 T cell receptor beta chains below all came from one sample that was sequenced in a study of T cell responses to AZD1222 COVID-19 vaccine. Only in-frame clones appear in the TCRdb table, and some are missing; sequencing was by immunoSEQ multiplex PCR. The sample has some 160,000 clones; roughly 90% are singletons. The sample consisted of peripheral blood, taken on day 0 of AZD1222 vaccination. All receptors come from an adult in good health.

The gene calls are TRBV29-1 and TRBJ1-5; D call uncertain. CDR1 is SQVTM and CDR2 is ANQGSEA in the germline V gene. Deletions cut 6 bases from V and 3 bases from J, with 12 bases between. This CDR3 region has 13 residues. CDR3 in amino acids: CSVGQSANQPQHF. The DNA for the CDR3 is TGCAGCGTAGGGCAGTCGGCCAATCAGCCCCAGCATTTT.

The genes are TRBV7-3 and TRBJ1-1; TRBD1 agrees at 7 bases. V gave up 4 bases and J gave up 4 bases; unmatched junction bases: 3. The CDR3 is made up of 13 amino acids. CDR1 is SGHTA and CDR2 is FQGTGA in the germline V gene. The CDR3 DNA reads TGTGCCAGCAGCTACACAGGGGCCACTGAAGCTTTCTTT. Protein sequence: CASSYTGATEAFF.

This sequence joins TRBV27 and TRBJ2-7; unclear D gene. Germline CDR1 MNHEY, CDR2 SMNVEV (reference sequence). The CDR3 runs 14 residues. V lost 5 bases, J lost 0 bases, and 11 bases lay in between. CDR3 DNA: TGTGCCAGCAGTCCAAATGGTCCCTCCTACGAGCAGTACTTC. This sequence encodes CASSPNGPSYEQYF.

The chain links TRBV9 to TRBJ1-6; no definite D call. The germline V and J ends were trimmed by 4 bases and 7 bases, with 6 bases remaining between them. In germline, CDR1 is SGDLS, CDR2 YYNGEE. This CDR3 comprises 12 residues. Here the CDR3 reads CASSLPNSPLHF. The CDR3 nucleotides are TGTGCCAGCAGCCTCCCGAATTCACCCCTCCACTTT.

The chain uses TRBV6-5 and TRBJ1-2; the D gene is possibly TRBD1 (5 bases). The CDR3 has 15 residues. V lost 6 bases and J lost 10, with 24 bases in between. Germline CDR1 MNHEY, CDR2 SVGAGI. CDR3 in DNA: TGTGCCAGCAGCTCTAGTTGGGGGGGGATAAGAGACTACACCTTC. Amino acids: CASSSSWGGIRDYTF.

This chain links TRBV6-2 or TRBV6-3 with TRBJ1-6; weak D call: TRBD1 (5 bases). V lost 5 bases and J lost 0, with 14 bases in between. The germline V gene has CDR1 MNHEY and CDR2 SVGEGT. CDR3 length equals 17 residues. In DNA form, the CDR3 reads TGTGCCAGCAGTCCGGGACTCACGAGCTCCTATAATTCACCCCTCCACTTT. It yields the protein CASSPGLTSSYNSPLHF.

The chain uses TRBV7-9 and TRBJ1-1; tentative D call: TRBD1 (6 bases). CDR3 length: 15 amino acids. Germline CDR1 SEHNR, CDR2 FQNEAQ (reference sequence). Trimming took 7 bases from V and 2 from J, leaving 17 bases between them. The DNA of the CDR3 is TGTGCCAGCACCCCTATTGGACAGTACAACACTGAAGCTTTCTTT. Translation: CASTPIGQYNTEAFF. The full variable domain, with the rest looked up from reference TRBV7-9 and TRBJ1-1, is DTGVSQNPRHKITKRGQNVTFRCDPISEHNRLYWYRQTLGQGPEFLTYFQNEAQLEKSRLLSDRFSAERPKGSFSTLEIQRTEQGDSAMYLCASTPIGQYNTEAFFGQGTRLTVV.

The chain couples TRBV15 to TRBJ1-5; no clear D. Trimming shortened V by 0 bases and J by 5 bases, and 14 bases separated the two germline ends. This CDR3 has 16 amino acids. Germline V gene lookup returns CDR1 LNHNV and CDR2 YYDKDF (reference sequence). This CDR3 reads CATSREGRVMDQPQHF. CDR3 coding DNA: TGTGCCACCAGCAGAGAGGGTCGAGTGATGGATCAGCCCCAGCATTTT.

The genes are TRBV3-1 (or the pseudogene TRBV3-2) and TRBJ2-7, with TRBD1 identical over 8 bases. The CDR3 loop spans 15 amino acids. In germline, CDR1 is LGHDT, CDR2 YNNKEL (reference sequence). Trimming removed 4 bases from V and 5 bases from J; junction bases left unmatched: 10. CDR3 residues: CASSRPGGGMNEQYF. DNA of the CDR3: TGTGCCAGCAGCCGCCCAGGGGGCGGAATGAACGAGCAGTACTTC.

J is TRBJ1-2 and V is TRBV7-2, with a possible D match to TRBD1 (5 bases). The V gene lost 0 bases and the J gene lost 8 bases, with 19 bases spanning the gap. The germline CDR1 and CDR2 sequences are SGHTA and FQGNSA. The CDR3 contains 16 residues. The chain's CDR3 is CASSLASSGRVRGYTF. CDR3 in DNA: TGTGCCAGCAGCTTAGCGTCATCGGGCAGGGTGAGGGGCTACACCTTC.

The chain recombines TRBV28 with TRBJ1-2, with 8 bases aligning to TRBD1. The CDR3 has 14 amino acids. Trimming took 5 bases from V and 8 from J; bases not matched to a gene: 10. Germline CDR1 is MDHEN and CDR2 is SYDVKM. This chain's CDR3 is CASSDGQGPRGYTF. Written as DNA, the CDR3 is TGTGCCAGCAGTGACGGACAGGGCCCGAGGGGCTACACCTTC.

This chain connects TRBV10-2 to TRBJ1-5, with TRBD1 as a possible D gene (6 bases). Deletions cut 8 bases from V and 4 bases from J, with 12 bases between. The CDR3 has 13 residues. Looked up from germline, CDR1 is WSHSY and CDR2 is SAAADI. The CDR3 nucleotides are TGCGCCAGCTGGGCGAGGGGGAATCAGCCCCAGCATTTT. Encoded protein: CASWARGNQPQHF.

This chain links TRBV19 with TRBJ2-5, with TRBD2 identical over 15 bases. Per the germline V gene, CDR1 is LNHDA and CDR2 is SQIVND (reference sequence). This CDR3 contains 14 residues. Trimming cost V 5 bases and J 8 bases; bases outside gene matches: 3. The CDR3 is CASSGGLAGGTQYF. The DNA of the CDR3 is TGTGCCAGTAGTGGGGGACTAGCGGGAGGAACCCAGTACTTC.

The chain joins TRBV30 to TRBJ2-3; possible D gene TRBD2, 6 bases. Per the germline V gene, CDR1 is GTSNPN and CDR2 is SVGIG (reference sequence). This CDR3 is built from 12 residues. V lost 0 bases, J lost 8 bases, and 9 bases lay in between. In nucleotides, the CDR3 is TGTGCCTGGAGTGTTGGAGCGGGTACGCAGTATTTT. This translates into CAWSVGAGTQYF.

This chain connects TRBV3-1 (or the pseudogene TRBV3-2) to TRBJ2-1; 13 positions match TRBD2. Germline V gene sequence: CDR1 LGHDT, CDR2 YNNKEL (reference sequence). This CDR3 has 17 residues. The V gene end was trimmed by 7 bases and the J gene end by 10 bases; junction bases not matched to a gene: 16. In nucleotides, the CDR3 is TGTGCCAGCACTCCCTTTTCACTAGCGGGAGGGCCGGACGAGCAGTTCTTC. This sequence encodes CASTPFSLAGGPDEQFF.

This clone was seen a single time. The chain employs TRBV5-4 and TRBJ1-1; D uncertain. Between the trimmed V and J ends, which lost 4 bases and 0 bases, there was a span of 13 bases. Germline-derived CDR1 and CDR2 are SGHNT and YYREEE (reference sequence). The CDR3 has 15 amino acids. CDR3 region: CASSASVHLNTEAFF. The CDR3 coding sequence is TGTGCCAGCAGCGCCTCCGTACACCTGAACACTGAAGCTTTCTTT.

This chain connects TRBV6-1 to TRBJ2-7; 11 bases fit TRBD2. V dropped 4 bases and J dropped 6; count of bases not matched to a gene: 11. CDR1 MNHNS and CDR2 SASEGT come from the germline V gene. The CDR3 totals 16 residues. The CDR3 bases are TGTGCCAGCAGTGCCGGACTAGCGGGTTATCTGTCCGAGCAGTACTTC. It yields the protein CASSAGLAGYLSEQYF.

The chain uses TRBV28 and TRBJ1-5; D is undetermined. Germline CDR1 and CDR2: MDHEN and SYDVKM. This CDR3 has 12 amino acids. The V end was cut by 1 base, the J end by 9 bases, with 7 bases between. CDR3 DNA sequence: TGTGCCAGCAGTTTATATTTCGGGCCCCAGCATTTT. Its translation is CASSLYFGPQHF. The variable domain in full, completed from reference TRBV28 and TRBJ1-5, reads DVKVTQSSRYLVKRTGEKVFLECVQDMDHENMFWYRQDPGLGLRLIYFSYDVKMKEKGDIPEGYSVSREKKERFSLILESASTNQTSMYLCASSLYFGPQHFGDGTRLSIL.

The chain combines TRBV7-9 with TRBJ2-3; D unclear. The germline gives CDR1 SEHNR, CDR2 FQNEAQ (reference sequence). Trimming pared 3 bases from V and 3 bases from J, leaving 10 bases between. This CDR3 is built from 14 residues. CDR3 bases: TGTGCCAGCAGCTTGGGGTGGGATACAGATACGCAGTATTTT. Its protein is CASSLGWDTDTQYF. Full variable domain (missing parts from reference TRBV7-9 and TRBJ2-3): DTGVSQNPRHKITKRGQNVTFRCDPISEHNRLYWYRQTLGQGPEFLTYFQNEAQLEKSRLLSDRFSAERPKGSFSTLEIQRTEQGDSAMYLCASSLGWDTDTQYFGPGTRLTVL.

The chain carries TRBV19 and TRBJ2-7, with 9 nucleotides matching TRBD1. The J segment lost 4 bases and the V segment lost 9 bases, leaving 10 bases of the junction unmatched. This CDR3 spans 14 amino acids. Germline V gives CDR1 LNHDA, CDR2 SQIVND (reference sequence). CDR3: CASRRGQGLYEQYF. As DNA, the CDR3 is TGTGCCAGCCGCAGGGGACAGGGATTGTACGAGCAGTACTTC.